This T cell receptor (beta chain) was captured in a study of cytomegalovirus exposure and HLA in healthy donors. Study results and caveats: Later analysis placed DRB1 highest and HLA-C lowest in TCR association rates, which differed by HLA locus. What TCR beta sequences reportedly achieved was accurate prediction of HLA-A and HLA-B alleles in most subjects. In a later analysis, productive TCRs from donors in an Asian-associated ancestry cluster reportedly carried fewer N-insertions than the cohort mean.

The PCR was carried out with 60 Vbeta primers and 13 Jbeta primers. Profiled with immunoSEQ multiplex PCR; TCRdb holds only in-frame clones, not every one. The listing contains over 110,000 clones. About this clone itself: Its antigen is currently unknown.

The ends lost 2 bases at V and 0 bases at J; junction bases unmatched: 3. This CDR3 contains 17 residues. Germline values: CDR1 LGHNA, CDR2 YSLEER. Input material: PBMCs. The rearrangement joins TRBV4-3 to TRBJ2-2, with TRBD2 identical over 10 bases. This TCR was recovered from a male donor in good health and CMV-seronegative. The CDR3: CASSQSSGGANTGELFF. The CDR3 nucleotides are TGCGCCAGCAGCCAATCCAGCGGGGGGGCGAACACCGGGGAGCTGTTTTTT.